This TCR beta chain was identified during a study of cytomegalovirus exposure and HLA in healthy donors. Study in general: Earlier results showed 117 million unique TCR beta sequences derived from approximately 180 million T cells. Study results and caveats: Common viral pathogens seemed to be connected with several of the most significant clusters, according to a later analysis. Upon later analysis, HLA-associated TCR beta chains proved more clonally expanded than other, equally common chains.

Primers for the PCR totalled 60 Vbeta and 13 Jbeta. Clones were read by immunoSEQ multiplex PCR, and TCRdb kept only the in-frame ones, dropping some. The specimen's table records over 55,000 clones. Regarding this clone: As yet, its antigen is unknown.

Those who donated were healthy bone marrow donors. The V segment lost 8 bases and the J segment 8 bases; nucleotides outside the gene matches: 17. The CDR3 is 15 residues long. Germline-derived CDR1 and CDR2 are SGHNT and YENEEA. Sequences were obtained from PBMCs. The sequence came from a male donor in good health and CMV-seronegative. V gene TRBV11-3 combines with J gene TRBJ1-2; 7 nucleotides align to TRBD1. In DNA form, the CDR3 reads TGTGCCAGCGAGCAGGGGGAAAAGGGATGCTGCGGCTACACCTTC. This translates into CASEQGEKGCCGYTF.